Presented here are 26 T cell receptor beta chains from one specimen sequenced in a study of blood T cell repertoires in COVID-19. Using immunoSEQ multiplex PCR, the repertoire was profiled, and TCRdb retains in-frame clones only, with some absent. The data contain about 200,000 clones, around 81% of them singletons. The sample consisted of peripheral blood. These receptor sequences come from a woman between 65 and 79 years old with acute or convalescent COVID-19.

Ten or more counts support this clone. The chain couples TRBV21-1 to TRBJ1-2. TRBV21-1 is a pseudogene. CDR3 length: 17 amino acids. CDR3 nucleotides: TGTGCCAGCAGCACAACCTCCGGGGGGGCGTCCAACTATGGCTACACCTTC. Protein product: CASSTTSGGASNYGYTF.

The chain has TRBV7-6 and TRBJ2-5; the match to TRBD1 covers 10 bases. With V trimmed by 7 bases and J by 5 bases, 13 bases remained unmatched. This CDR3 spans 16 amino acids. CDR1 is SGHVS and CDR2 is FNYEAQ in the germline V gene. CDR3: CASTNPGETGGETQYF. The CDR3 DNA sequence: TGTGCCAGCACCAACCCAGGGGAGACAGGGGGCGAGACCCAGTACTTC.

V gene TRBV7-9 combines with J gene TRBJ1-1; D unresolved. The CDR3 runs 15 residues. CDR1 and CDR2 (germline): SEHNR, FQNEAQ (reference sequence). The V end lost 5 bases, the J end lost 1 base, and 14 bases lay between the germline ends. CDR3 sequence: CASSPSTTPNTEAFF. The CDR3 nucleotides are TGTGCCAGCAGCCCCAGTACTACTCCGAACACTGAAGCTTTCTTT.

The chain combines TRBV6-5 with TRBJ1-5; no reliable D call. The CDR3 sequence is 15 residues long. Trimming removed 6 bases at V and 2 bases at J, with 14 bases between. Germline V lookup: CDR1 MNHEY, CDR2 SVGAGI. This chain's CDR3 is CASRPSGTGNQPQHF. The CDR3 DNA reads TGTGCCAGCAGGCCCTCGGGTACTGGCAATCAGCCCCAGCATTTT.

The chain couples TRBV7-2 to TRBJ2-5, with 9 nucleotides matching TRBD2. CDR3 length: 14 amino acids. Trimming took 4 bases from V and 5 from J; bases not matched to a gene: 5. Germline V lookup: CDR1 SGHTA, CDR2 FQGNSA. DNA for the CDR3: TGTGCCAGCAGCTGGGGACTAGCAGAGGAGACCCAGTACTTC. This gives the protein CASSWGLAEETQYF.

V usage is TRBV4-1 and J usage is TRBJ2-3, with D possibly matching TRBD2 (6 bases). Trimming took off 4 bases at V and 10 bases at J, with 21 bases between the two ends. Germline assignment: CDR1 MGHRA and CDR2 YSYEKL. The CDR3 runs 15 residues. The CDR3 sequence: CASSRDGSGDDAQYF. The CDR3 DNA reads TGCGCCAGCAGCCGGGACGGCTCGGGGGATGATGCGCAGTATTTT.

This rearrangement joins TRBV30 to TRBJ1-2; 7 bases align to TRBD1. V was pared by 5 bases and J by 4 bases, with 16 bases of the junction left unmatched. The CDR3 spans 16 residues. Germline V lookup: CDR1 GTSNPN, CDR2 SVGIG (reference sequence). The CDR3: CAWESTDRDLLYGYTF. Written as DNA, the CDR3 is TGTGCCTGGGAGTCGACCGACAGGGATCTACTCTATGGCTACACCTTC.

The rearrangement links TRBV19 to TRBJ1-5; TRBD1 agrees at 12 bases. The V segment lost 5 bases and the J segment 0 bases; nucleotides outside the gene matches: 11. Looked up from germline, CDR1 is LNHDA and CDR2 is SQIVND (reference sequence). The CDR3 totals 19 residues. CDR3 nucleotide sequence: TGTGCCAGTAGTGCGGGGGACAGGGGGCGCGGAGATAGCAATCAGCCCCAGCATTTT. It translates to CASSAGDRGRGDSNQPQHF.

The CDR3, as DNA: TGCAGTGCTAGTTCGTTGGGCCAGGTCGCTTTCTTT. Amino acids: CSASSLGQVAFF. The chain employs TRBV20-1 and TRBJ1-1; D call uncertain. V was pared by 3 bases and J by 11 bases, with 16 bases between. Germline CDR1 reads DFQATT; CDR2 reads SNEGSKA (reference sequence). This CDR3 spans 12 amino acids.

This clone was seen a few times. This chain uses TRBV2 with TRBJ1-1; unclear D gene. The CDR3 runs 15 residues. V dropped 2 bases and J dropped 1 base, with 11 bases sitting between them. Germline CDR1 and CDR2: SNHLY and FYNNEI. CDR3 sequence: CASSELEPRNTEAFF. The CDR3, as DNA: TGTGCCAGCAGTGAACTAGAACCCCGGAACACTGAAGCTTTCTTT.

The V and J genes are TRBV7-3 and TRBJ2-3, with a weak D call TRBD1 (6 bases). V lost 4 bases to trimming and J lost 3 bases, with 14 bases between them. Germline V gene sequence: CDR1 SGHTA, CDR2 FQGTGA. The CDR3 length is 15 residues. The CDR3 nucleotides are TGTGCCAGCAGCTGGACAGAGGAGATTACAGATACGCAGTATTTT. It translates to CASSWTEEITDTQYF.

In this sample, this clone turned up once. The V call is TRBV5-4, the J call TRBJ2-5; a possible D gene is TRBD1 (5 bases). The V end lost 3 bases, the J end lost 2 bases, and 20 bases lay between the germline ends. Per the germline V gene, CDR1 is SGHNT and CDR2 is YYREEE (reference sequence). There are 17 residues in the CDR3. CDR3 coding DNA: TGTGCCAGCAGCTCCCCGGGCGGACATCTCGAGCAAGAGACCCAGTACTTC. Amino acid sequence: CASSSPGGHLEQETQYF.

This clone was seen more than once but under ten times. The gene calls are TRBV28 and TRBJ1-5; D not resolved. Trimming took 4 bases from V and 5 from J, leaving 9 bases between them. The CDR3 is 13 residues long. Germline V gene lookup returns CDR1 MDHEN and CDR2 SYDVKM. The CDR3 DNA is TGTGCCAGCAGTTCAGGAGGGTATCAGCCCCAGCATTTT. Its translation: CASSSGGYQPQHF.

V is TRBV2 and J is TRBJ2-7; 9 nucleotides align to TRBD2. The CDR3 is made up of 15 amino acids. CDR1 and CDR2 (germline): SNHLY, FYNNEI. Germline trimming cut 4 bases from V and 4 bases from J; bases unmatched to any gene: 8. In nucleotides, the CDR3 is TGTGCCAGCAGTGTCCCCCGCGGGAGGGGGTACGAGCAGTACTTC. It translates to CASSVPRGRGYEQYF.

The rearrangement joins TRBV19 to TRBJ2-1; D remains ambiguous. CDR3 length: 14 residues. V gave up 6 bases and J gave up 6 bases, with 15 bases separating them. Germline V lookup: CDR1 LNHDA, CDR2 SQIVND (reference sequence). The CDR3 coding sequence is TGTGCCAGTAGCCCGGTGTTCGGTCGCAATGAGCAGTTCTTC. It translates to CASSPVFGRNEQFF.

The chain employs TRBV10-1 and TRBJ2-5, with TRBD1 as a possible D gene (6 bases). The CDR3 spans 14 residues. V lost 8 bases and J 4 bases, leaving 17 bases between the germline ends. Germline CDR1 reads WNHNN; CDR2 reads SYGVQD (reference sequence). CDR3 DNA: TGCGCCAGCTCCCAATCCGGGACACGAGAGACCCAGTACTTC. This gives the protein CASSQSGTRETQYF.

The CDR3 sequence is CASSVGTGGGQPQHF. In DNA form, the CDR3 reads TGTGCCAGCAGCGTAGGGACAGGGGGCGGTCAGCCCCAGCATTTT. The chain links TRBV9 to TRBJ1-5; the match to TRBD1 covers 11 bases. The trim removed 0 bases at V and 6 bases at J, leaving 2 bases unmatched. CDR3 length equals 15 residues. In germline, CDR1 is SGDLS, CDR2 YYNGEE.

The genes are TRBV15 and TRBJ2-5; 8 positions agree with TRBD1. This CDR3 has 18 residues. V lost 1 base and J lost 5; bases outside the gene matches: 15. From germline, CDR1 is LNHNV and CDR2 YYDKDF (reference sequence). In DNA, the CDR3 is TGTGCCACCAGCAGAGTCAACGCAGGGGGCCGTGGAGAGGAGACCCAGTACTTC. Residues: CATSRVNAGGRGEETQYF.

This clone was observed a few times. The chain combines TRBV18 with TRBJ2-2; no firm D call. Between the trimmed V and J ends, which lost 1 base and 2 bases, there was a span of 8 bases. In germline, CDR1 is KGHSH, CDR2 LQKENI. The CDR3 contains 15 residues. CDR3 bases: TGTGCCAGCTCACCACAACAGAGTAACACCGGGGAGCTGTTTTTT. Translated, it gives CASSPQQSNTGELFF.

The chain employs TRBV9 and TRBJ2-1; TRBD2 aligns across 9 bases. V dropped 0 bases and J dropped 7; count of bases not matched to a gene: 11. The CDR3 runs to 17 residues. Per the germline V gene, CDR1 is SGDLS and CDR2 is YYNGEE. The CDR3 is CASSVEDRGRGRNEQFF. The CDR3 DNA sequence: TGTGCCAGCAGCGTAGAGGATCGCGGGAGGGGTAGAAATGAGCAGTTCTTC. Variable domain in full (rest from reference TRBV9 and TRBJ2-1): DSGVTQTPKHLITATGQRVTLRCSPRSGDLSVYWYQQSLDQGLQFLIQYYNGEERAKGNILERFSAQQFPDLHSELNLSSLELGDSALYFCASSVEDRGRGRNEQFFGPGTRLTVL.

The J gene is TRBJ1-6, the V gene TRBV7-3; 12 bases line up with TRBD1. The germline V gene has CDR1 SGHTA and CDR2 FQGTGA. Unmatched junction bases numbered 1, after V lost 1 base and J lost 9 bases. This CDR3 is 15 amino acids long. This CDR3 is CASSLKGQGASPLHF. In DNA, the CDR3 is TGTGCCAGCAGCTTAAAGGGACAGGGGGCTTCACCCCTCCACTTT. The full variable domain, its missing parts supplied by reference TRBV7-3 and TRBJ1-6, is GAGVSQTPSNKVTEKGKYVELRCDPISGHTALYWYRQSLGQGPEFLIYFQGTGAADDSGLPNDRFFAVRPEGSVSTLKIQRTERGDSAVYLCASSLKGQGASPLHFGNGTRLTVT.

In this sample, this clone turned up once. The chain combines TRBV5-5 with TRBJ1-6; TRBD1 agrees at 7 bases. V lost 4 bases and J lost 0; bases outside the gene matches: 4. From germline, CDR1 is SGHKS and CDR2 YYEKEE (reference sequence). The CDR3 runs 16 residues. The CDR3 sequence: CASSRDRSSYNSPLHF. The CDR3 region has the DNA TGTGCCAGCAGCCGGGACAGAAGCTCCTATAATTCACCCCTCCACTTT.

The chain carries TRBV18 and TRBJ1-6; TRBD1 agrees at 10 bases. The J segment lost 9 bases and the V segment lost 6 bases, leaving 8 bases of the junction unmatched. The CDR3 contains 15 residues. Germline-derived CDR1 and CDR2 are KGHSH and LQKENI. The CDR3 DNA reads TGTGCCAGCTCCCTGGACAGGGGGTCGATTTCACCCCTCCACTTT. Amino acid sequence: CASSLDRGSISPLHF.

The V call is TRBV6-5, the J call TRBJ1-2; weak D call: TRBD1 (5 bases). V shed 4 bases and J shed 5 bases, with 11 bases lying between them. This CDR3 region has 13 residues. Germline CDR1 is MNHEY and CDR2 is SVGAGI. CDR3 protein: CASSWGRGYGYTF. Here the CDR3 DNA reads TGTGCCAGCAGTTGGGGGAGGGGATATGGCTACACCTTC.

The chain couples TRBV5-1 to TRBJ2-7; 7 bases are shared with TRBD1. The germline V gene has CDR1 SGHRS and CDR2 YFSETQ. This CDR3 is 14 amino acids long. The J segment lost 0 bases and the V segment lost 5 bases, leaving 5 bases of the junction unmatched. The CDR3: CASRATGASYEQYF. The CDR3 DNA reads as TGCGCCAGCAGGGCCACAGGGGCCTCCTACGAGCAGTACTTC. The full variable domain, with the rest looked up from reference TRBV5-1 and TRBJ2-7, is KAGVTQTPRYLIKTRGQQVTLSCSPISGHRSVSWYQQTPGQGLQFLFEYFSETQRNKGNFPGRFSGRQFSNSRSEMNVSTLELGDSALYLCASRATGASYEQYFGPGTRLTVT.

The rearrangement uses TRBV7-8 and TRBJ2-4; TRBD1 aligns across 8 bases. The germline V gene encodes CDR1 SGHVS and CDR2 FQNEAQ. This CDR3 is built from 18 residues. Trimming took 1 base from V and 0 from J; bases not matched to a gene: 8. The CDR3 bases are TGTGCCAGCAGCTTAGATACGGGACAGGTGGTAGCCAAAAACATTCAGTACTTC. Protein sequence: CASSLDTGQVVAKNIQYF.